This TCR beta chain originates from a study of lymphopenia after photon versus proton radiotherapy (dated by TCRdb to 2018 to 2020). In terms of the full investigation: The study compared the immunological effects of photon versus proton radiation therapy in patients with gastrointestinal tumors who developed high-grade lymphopenia. The cohort comprised 20 to 25 patients with gastrointestinal tumors who received either photon or proton therapy and then developed lymphopenia. The goal of the study was to describe how the two radiation modalities differ in their effects on the immune system. Summary of the overall study and its limitations: During treatment, patients who received proton therapy stayed relatively stable, whereas patients who received photon therapy lost naive T cells and TCR diversity and gained effector/memory populations. Once the lymphocyte count had reached its nadir, the repertoires of photon-treated patients showed oligoclonal expansion, particularly of CD8+ Temra cells, and this expansion drove the decline in diversity. The survival association was assessed only in patients who died, and the authors presented better survival with proton therapy as a possibility rather than a demonstrated result. Among patients across the cohort who died, overall survival time showed an inverse correlation with a larger post-nadir drop in TCR diversity.

Measured from the cysteine to the phenylalanine, the CDR3 is 16 residues long. Solely the CDR3 DNA is kept, with 48 bases framed from the first base. CDR1 and CDR2 are drawn from the germline V gene: MNHEY, SVGAGI. V is reduced by 0 bases and J by 4 bases, leaving a spacing of 15 bases between them. Notes on this clone: The antigen this receptor binds is unknown. Per-base qualities were not stored, and no clone one base away is much larger.

Receptors were amplified or captured by the immunoSEQ multiplex PCR assay. Deep sequencing of rearranged TCR beta loci, alongside multiparametric flow cytometry, was used to profile T cell repertoires. TCRdb limited this immuneACCESS table to in-frame rearrangements with V and J called. A share of clones is missing; checked studies link under half to unresolved V genes, and the rest is unexplained. The sample table lists some 20,000 clones, approximately 90% of them with a count of one. The ten largest clones represent 11% of the sample. The chain was built from TRBV6-5 and TRBJ2-5, and perhaps TRBD1 as D gene, on 5 matching bases. The source is an elderly man with esophageal cancer. The sample in question was peripheral blood, obtained from a patient treated with proton-based radiotherapy. The nucleotide sequence is TGTGCCAGCAGTTACTCTTGGGCCAGGGCCTCAGAGACCCAGTACTTC. This translates into CASSYSWARASETQYF.